In this sample, the clone carrying this TCR beta chain turned up many times. The antigen is undetermined. The CDR3 loop spans 16 amino acids. V gave up 6 bases and J gave up 0 bases; unmatched junction bases: 9. Germline lookup yields CDR1 MNHNS and CDR2 SASEGT. TCRdb redid the calling of the reads with MiXCR, one entry per CDR3 protein. In the table there are hundreds of thousands of distinct CDR3 sequences, roughly 10% of which are singletons. The sample comes from a study of T cell repertoires in cytomegalovirus infection. Study-level information: An indication of both CMV infection and matching HLA type came from public TCR beta signatures.

Overall study findings and caveats: Adding up the frequency of public TCR beta families identified people who carried CMV plus the relevant HLA. It was HLA-C-restricted CMV-specific TCR beta clonotypes that dominated the response ex vivo.

The sequencing input was PBMCs. The J gene is TRBJ2-3, the V gene TRBV6-1, with TRBD2 matching over 7 bases. The TCR comes from a human donor in good health (CMV status not recorded). Some clones in this sample may be carry-over from other donors' samples. The CDR3 is CASSPQPSGSTDTQYF. The DNA of the CDR3 is TGTGCCAGCAGCCCTCAACCTAGCGGTAGCACAGATACGCAGTATTTT.